Presented here are 18 T cell receptor beta chains from one specimen sequenced in a study of blood T cell repertoires in COVID-19. Produced via immunoSEQ multiplex PCR; TCRdb's table is partial and in-frame only. In the table there are approximately 200,000 clones, roughly 79% of which are singletons. Sequenced material: peripheral blood. The receptor set was obtained from a human donor with acute or convalescent COVID-19. The donor label of this sample is uncertain.

The chain employs TRBV5-4 and TRBJ2-5; 15 bases fit TRBD2. This CDR3 contains 17 residues. Germline V CDR1 and CDR2: SGHNT, YYREEE (reference sequence). The junction had 9 bases not matched to a gene; V was cut back by 4 bases and J by 5 bases. In DNA form, the CDR3 reads TGTGCCAGCAGCCCCGGGACTAGCGGGAGGCGGGGGGAGACCCAGTACTTC. Protein product: CASSPGTSGRRGETQYF.

The chain carries TRBV28 and TRBJ2-2, with 16 bases that match TRBD2. The CDR3 is 20 residues long. After removal of 4 bases from V and 7 bases from J, the junction contained 15 bases not matched to a gene. Germline CDR1 MDHEN, CDR2 SYDVKM. CDR3: CASSYPTKGTSGRAGGELFF. The CDR3 DNA sequence: TGTGCCAGCAGTTACCCGACCAAAGGGACTAGCGGGAGGGCCGGCGGGGAGCTGTTTTTT.

The rearrangement links TRBV9 to TRBJ1-1, with a weak D call TRBD1 (6 bases). The CDR3 consists of 15 residues. The germline gives CDR1 SGDLS, CDR2 YYNGEE. Between the trimmed V and J ends, which lost 0 bases and 5 bases, there was a span of 14 bases. CDR3 region: CASSVEGGLVTEAFF. DNA of the CDR3: TGTGCCAGCAGCGTAGAGGGGGGGCTAGTTACTGAAGCTTTCTTT.

This clone was seen just once. The V gene is TRBV19, the J gene TRBJ2-3, with 7 positions matching TRBD2. The CDR3 sequence is 14 residues long. CDR1 and CDR2 from the germline V gene are LNHDA and SQIVND (reference sequence). After removal of 3 bases from V and 7 bases from J, the junction contained 7 bases not matched to a gene. The CDR3 region has the DNA TGTGCCAGTAGTATTGTGCCGGGGGGAAATACGCAGTATTTT. It yields the protein CASSIVPGGNTQYF.

This clone occurred a few times. Other DNA sequences from this sample encode an identical CDR3 as well. This chain joins TRBV18 and TRBJ2-7; D gene unclear. Trimming took off 2 bases at V and 0 bases at J, with 8 bases between the two ends. The CDR3 totals 14 residues. The germline CDR1 and CDR2 sequences are KGHSH and LQKENI. The CDR3 reads CASSPDSSSYEQYF. The CDR3 DNA reads TGTGCCAGCTCACCAGACTCAAGCTCCTACGAGCAGTACTTC.

The sample holds a few counts of this clone. The chain combines TRBV24-1 with TRBJ2-3; 9 nucleotides agree with TRBD1. The CDR3 length is 14 residues. Germline CDR1 and CDR2: KGHDR and SFDVKD. The V and J ends lost 10 bases and 4 bases, in that order; junction bases with no gene match: 8. This CDR3 is CATGTGMFADTQYF. Here the CDR3 DNA reads TGTGCCACGGGGACAGGGATGTTCGCAGATACGCAGTATTTT.

This chain connects TRBV19 to TRBJ1-1; D might be TRBD1 (6 bases). The CDR3 extends over 13 amino acids. V lost 4 bases and J lost 8, with 14 bases in between. Germline V gene sequence: CDR1 LNHDA, CDR2 SQIVND (reference sequence). The CDR3, as DNA: TGTGCCAGTAGTAGGGGGCAGGGTCGCGAAGCTTTCTTT. This sequence encodes CASSRGQGREAFF.

This chain links TRBV5-1 with TRBJ1-5, with TRBD1 matching over 7 bases. The CDR3 contains 12 residues. Germline V lookup: CDR1 SGHRS, CDR2 YFSETQ. The V segment lost 9 bases and the J segment 7 bases; nucleotides outside the gene matches: 7. This CDR3 reads CAIGDRDQPQHF. CDR3 coding DNA: TGCGCCATCGGTGACAGGGACCAGCCCCAGCATTTT. Using reference TRBV5-1 and TRBJ1-5 for the parts outside the CDR3, the full variable domain is KAGVTQTPRYLIKTRGQQVTLSCSPISGHRSVSWYQQTPGQGLQFLFEYFSETQRNKGNFPGRFSGRQFSNSRSEMNVSTLELGDSALYLCAIGDRDQPQHFGDGTRLSIL.

This chain uses TRBV30 with TRBJ1-1; TRBD1 aligns across 8 bases. Unmatched junction bases numbered 11, after V lost 8 bases and J lost 0 bases. CDR1 and CDR2 (germline): GTSNPN, SVGIG (reference sequence). The CDR3 is 15 amino acids. The CDR3 bases are TGTGCCCTAAGGACAGGGAAGGGGATGAACACTGAAGCTTTCTTT. Its protein product is CALRTGKGMNTEAFF. The entire variable domain, with the rest obtained from reference TRBV30 and TRBJ1-1, is as follows: SQTIHQWPATLVQPVGSPLSLECTVEGTSNPNLYWYRQAAGRGLQLLFYSVGIGQISSEVPQNLSASRPQDRQFILSSKKLLLSDSGFYLCALRTGKGMNTEAFFGQGTRLTVV.

The genes are TRBV11-3 and TRBJ2-2; 7 bases agree with TRBD2. Trimming removed 5 bases from V and 0 bases from J; junction bases left unmatched: 9. Germline V gene sequence: CDR1 SGHNT, CDR2 YENEEA. The CDR3 is made up of 17 amino acids. The CDR3 spells CASSMRAGDTNTGELFF. The CDR3 nucleotides read TGTGCCAGCAGCATGCGCGCGGGGGATACGAACACCGGGGAGCTGTTTTTT.

This clone was seen a single time. The J gene is TRBJ1-1, the V gene TRBV30, with 7 bases lining up with TRBD1. The CDR3 covers 13 residues. The germline gives CDR1 GTSNPN, CDR2 SVGIG (reference sequence). J gave up 5 bases and V 4 bases, and 7 bases lay outside the gene matches. The CDR3 nucleotides are TGTGCCTGGACCCCAGGGGGTGGGACTGAAGCTTTCTTT. It specifies CAWTPGGGTEAFF.

The chain links TRBV3-1 (or the pseudogene TRBV3-2) to TRBJ2-5, with TRBD2 identical over 13 bases. J gave up 4 bases and V 4 bases, and 6 bases lay outside the gene matches. Germline loops: CDR1 LGHDT, CDR2 YNNKEL (reference sequence). This CDR3 comprises 16 residues. CDR3: CASSRRTSGSRETQYF. The DNA of the CDR3 is TGTGCCAGCAGCCGTCGGACTAGCGGGAGTAGAGAGACCCAGTACTTC.

This chain links TRBV9 with TRBJ1-6, with D possibly matching TRBD1 (5 bases). The CDR3 consists of 13 residues. V lost 0 bases to trimming and J lost 8 bases, with 6 bases between them. Germline CDR1 SGDLS, CDR2 YYNGEE. The CDR3 sequence: CASSVGRDSPLHF. CDR3 nucleotide sequence: TGTGCCAGCAGCGTAGGCAGGGATTCACCCCTCCACTTT.

This clone was detected only a few times. The J gene is TRBJ2-7, the V gene TRBV6-5; TRBD2 aligns across 12 bases. J was trimmed by 4 bases and V by 11 bases; bases with no gene match: 12. Germline V gives CDR1 MNHEY, CDR2 SVGAGI. The CDR3 totals 15 residues. Written as DNA, the CDR3 is TGTGCCTCTCTTTCGACTAGCGGGAGAGGATACGAGCAGTACTTC. As protein: CASLSTSGRGYEQYF.

J is TRBJ2-3 and V is TRBV5-1, with 7 bases aligning to TRBD2. V gave up 0 bases and J gave up 9 bases; unmatched junction bases: 4. The CDR3 extends over 13 amino acids. The germline CDR1 and CDR2 sequences are SGHRS and YFSETQ. The CDR3 DNA is TGCGCCAGCAGCTTGGCCGGGAGGAGCACGCAGTATTTT. As protein: CASSLAGRSTQYF. Together with reference TRBV5-1 and TRBJ2-3, the CDR3 gives the full variable domain: KAGVTQTPRYLIKTRGQQVTLSCSPISGHRSVSWYQQTPGQGLQFLFEYFSETQRNKGNFPGRFSGRQFSNSRSEMNVSTLELGDSALYLCASSLAGRSTQYFGPGTRLTVL.

The chain is built from TRBV7-2 and TRBJ2-5; D ambiguous. The CDR3 has 15 residues. The V and J ends lost 0 bases and 5 bases respectively, with 13 bases between them. From germline, CDR1 is SGHTA and CDR2 FQGNSA. The DNA for the CDR3 is TGTGCCAGCAGCTTAGCGCCTAGTTTAATGGAGACCCAGTACTTC. It encodes CASSLAPSLMETQYF.

CDR3 DNA: TGTGCCAGCAGTTACCGGGGGACTGGGGCCAACGTCCTGACTTTC. Its translation: CASSYRGTGANVLTF. The chain is built from TRBV6-5 and TRBJ2-6, with a weak D call TRBD2 (6 bases). The length of the CDR3 is 15 residues. CDR1 is MNHEY, CDR2 SVGAGI, per germline. V gave up 2 bases and J gave up 2 bases, with 7 bases separating them.

This clone was recorded only once. The chain employs TRBV18 and TRBJ1-5; 9 nucleotides line up with TRBD1. The CDR3 length is 13 residues. Germline loops: CDR1 KGHSH, CDR2 LQKENI. Germline trimming cut 6 bases from V and 12 bases from J; bases unmatched to any gene: 9. The CDR3 loop is CASSQGQGGLQHF. The DNA of the CDR3 is TGTGCCAGCTCCCAGGGACAGGGAGGCCTCCAGCATTTT.